This TCR beta chain was obtained from a study of shared clonotypes between healthy human individuals (dated by TCRdb to between 2020 and 2021). Study-wide context: The cohort comprised a couple of women and a few men aged 18 to 49 years. Per donor, three plates each were used for CD4 naive and CD4 memory, two for CD8 naive, and one for CD8 memory. Blood TCR repertoires of a handful of healthy adults were deeply sequenced to estimate repertoire size and the extent of clonotype sharing between individuals. To increase sequencing depth and limit assay-specific biases, TCR repertoire library preparation and sequencing were carried out by different laboratories using diverse techniques. Per donor, leukapheresis produced somewhere between about 0.94 and 10 billion PBMCs.

Using the deep immunoSEQ assay, multiplex PCR amplified TCR CDR3 regions from genomic DNA. Genomic DNA extracted from each cell subset was distributed evenly over all wells of several immunoSEQ 96-well plates, and each plate served as one replicate. For sorted subsets, about 200 ng genomic DNA, equal to tens of thousands of T cell genomes, was loaded into each replicate PCR. Purified libraries were measured with a Qubit 3.0 fluorometer, size-checked on a Bioanalyzer 2100, and measured again with the KAPA Library Quantification kit. Every immunoSEQ 96-well plate was sequenced on a separate single-read 150-cycle Illumina NextSeq 550 flow cell. The authors' analysis ran thus. Because the immunoSEQ output held only junctional sequences and lacked quality scores, the filtering could not match the filtering applied to full-length reads. Sequences were annotated with PyIR, a Python wrapper for IgBLAST v1.9, and V/J genes and CDR3 were assigned using IMGT germline references. Reads were filtered out if the reads had weak V/J assignments (E-value above 1e-6), no CDR3, stop codons, out-of-frame junctions, or ambiguous translated residues. V3J clonotypes were defined as sequences sharing the same inferred V gene, J gene, and CDR3 amino acid sequence. To compute the percentage overlap between repertoires, the number of shared unique clonotypes was divided by the size of the smaller repertoire. Richness of each repertoire was evaluated using RTK rarefaction, the Chao1 estimator, and Recon v2.1 estimates of unobserved clonotypes. OLGA was used to compute generation probabilities for all TCRbeta clonotypes that the gDNA method yielded from a handful of donors. In its TCRdb copy, this immuneACCESS table keeps in-frame sequences only and misses some clones. Where compared with another copy, unresolved V genes explain less than half of these, and the others have no known cause. V and J calls and clone size are copied from that table; D and trimming were computed from the DNA. Recorded for this sample are some 2,000,000 clones; 95% of them occurred a single time. The top ten constitute roughly 0.13% of the sample.

On the study overall, not on this receptor specifically: Rarefaction of sorted-subset datasets indicated incomplete sequencing despite the large sequencing depth. Pairwise subsampling led to the expectation that sequencing depth would affect the degree of clonotype sharing among donors. Sharing across a few donors was observed for 4.5% to 6.5% of naive CD4, over 3% of naive CD8, 2% to 2.5% of memory CD4, and roughly 0.4% of memory CD8 clonotypes. Because the study included only a small number of donors, the genetic and exposure-history diversity represented was limited. Sampling was restricted to blood, and TCR repertoires in tissue are likely to differ from TCR repertoires in blood. Compared with non-shared clonotypes, clonotypes shared by all four sorted-subset donors had higher generation probabilities. Larger estimated clonotype richness was generally found for naive subsets than for memory subsets.

Healthy HIV-negative adults with no recently reported acute infections or vaccinations were included as donors. All donors were Caucasian adults living in Nashville, Tennessee, USA. CD4+ T cells were enriched by magnetic negative selection, after which naive cells were positively selected on CD45RA and the negative fraction was taken as the memory subset. Blood was obtained by leukapheresis, after which PBMCs were separated by Ficoll-Histopaque density gradient centrifugation and cryopreserved in liquid nitrogen vapor phase. Analytical flow cytometry was used to check the purity and quantity of each magnetically sorted T cell population. From each sorted fraction, genomic DNA was isolated and quantified by UV absorbance on a Nanodrop 2000c. This clone occurred a few times. Its antigen has not been determined. Base qualities are not at hand, and no much larger clone is one base apart. Unmatched junction bases come to 7, with V trimmed by 5 bases and J by 0 bases. Taken from cysteine to phenylalanine, the CDR3 has 17 residues. Kept here is only the CDR3 DNA, which spans 51 bases and is read in frame from base 1. The germline V gene gives CDR1 as KGHSH and CDR2 as LQKENI.

Sequences were obtained from naive CD4+ T cells sorted from blood. This sample's cell subset or site label indicates: CD45RA+ positively selected. The clonotype comes from a man aged 18 to 35 in good health. The chain links TRBV18 with TRBJ1-5; TRBD1 agrees with 10 junctional bases. The CDR3 region: CASSGTGVLNSNQPQHF. The sequenced DNA: TGTGCCAGCTCAGGGACAGGGGTGCTAAATAGCAATCAGCCCCAGCATTTT.